This TCR beta chain stems from a study of blood T cell repertoires in COVID-19. The cohort comprised adults aged about 18 to 100 years residing in about 25 US areas. Allocation to cohorts depended on clinical history reported by the participants. Using immunoSEQ multiplex PCR, the repertoire was profiled, and TCRdb retains in-frame clones only, with some absent. Of roughly 76,000 clones in the sample, approximately 90% were seen once. Sequencing input: PBMCs or T cells enriched from blood (not recorded which). The TCR was taken from a woman in her forties or fifties with acute COVID-19.

The CDR3 protein is CASSGAGISSYNEQFF. The CDR3, as DNA: TGTGCCAGCAGCGGAGCGGGGATAAGCTCCTACAATGAGCAGTTCTTC. V is TRBV9 and J is TRBJ2-1, with 7 bases fitting TRBD2. V was clipped by 3 bases and J by 0 bases; unmatched bases: 6. From germline, CDR1 is SGDLS and CDR2 YYNGEE. The CDR3 extends over 16 amino acids. Full variable domain (rest looked up from reference TRBV9 and TRBJ2-1): DSGVTQTPKHLITATGQRVTLRCSPRSGDLSVYWYQQSLDQGLQFLIQYYNGEERAKGNILERFSAQQFPDLHSELNLSSLELGDSALYFCASSGAGISSYNEQFFGPGTRLTVL.